This T cell receptor (beta chain) derives from a study of early T cells in non-severe SARS-CoV-2 infection. Study background: Whole-blood bulk RNA, unsorted, was sequenced, and chains were unpaired.

Study conclusions and caveats: There was a bias toward anti-spike CD8 responses in VDJdb matching, which missed private and CD4 specificities.

This clonotype was picked up many times. Its antigen is currently unknown. Individual cDNA molecules received unique molecular identifiers during library preparation. TCRdb recomputed calls from the 5' RACE reads with MiXCR, one row per CDR3 protein. The repertoire includes around 20,000 distinct CDR3 sequences, more than 4% of them detected once, and more than 1.1% sits in the top ten. The clonotype originates from an adult who was a healthcare worker with PCR-confirmed SARS-CoV-2 infection or an uninfected control (not recorded which). Sequencing was done on a sample of whole blood.

This CDR3 is CASSYGSTGYNEQFF. The CDR3 bases are TGTGCCAGCAGTTACGGGTCGACAGGCTACAATGAGCAGTTCTTC. This sequence joins TRBV6-6 and TRBJ2-1, with a weak D call TRBD1 (6 bases). CDR3 length equals 15 residues. CDR1 and CDR2 (germline): MNHNY, SVGAGI (reference sequence). The germline V and J ends were trimmed by 2 bases and 3 bases, with 11 bases remaining between them.